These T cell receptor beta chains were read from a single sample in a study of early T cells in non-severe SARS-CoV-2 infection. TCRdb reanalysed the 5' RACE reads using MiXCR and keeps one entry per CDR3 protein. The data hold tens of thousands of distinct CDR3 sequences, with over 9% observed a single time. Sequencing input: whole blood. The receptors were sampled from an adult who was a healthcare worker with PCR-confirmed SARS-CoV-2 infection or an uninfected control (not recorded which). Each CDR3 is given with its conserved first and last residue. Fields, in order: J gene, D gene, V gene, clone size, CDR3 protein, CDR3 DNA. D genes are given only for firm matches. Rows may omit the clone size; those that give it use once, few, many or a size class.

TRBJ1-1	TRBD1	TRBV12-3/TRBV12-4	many	CASSSGPGTGAEGNTEAFF	TGTGCCAGCAGTTCCGGCCCCGGGACAGGGGCGGAGGGGAACACTGAAGCTTTCTTT
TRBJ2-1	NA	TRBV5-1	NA	CASSWEGGGGREQFF	TGCGCCAGCAGCTGGGAGGGAGGCGGGGGCCGTGAGCAGTTCTTC
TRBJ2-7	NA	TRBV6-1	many	CAFGGLYEQYF	TGTGCCTTCGGAGGGCTGTACGAGCAGTACTTC
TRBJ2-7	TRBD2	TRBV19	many	CASSHGGAYEQYF	TGTGCCAGTAGCCACGGGGGGGCCTACGAGCAGTACTTC
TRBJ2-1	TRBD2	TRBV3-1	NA	CASSPGAGGYNEQFF	TGTGCCAGCAGCCCCGGCGCGGGAGGTTACAATGAGCAGTTCTTC
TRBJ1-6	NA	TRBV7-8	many	CASSLEGSSYNSPLHF	TGTGCCAGCAGCTTAGAGGGGAGTAGCTATAATTCACCCCTCCACTTT
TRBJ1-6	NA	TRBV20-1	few	CSASPLGPNSPLHF	TGCAGTGCCTCTCCTTTAGGACCCAATTCACCCCTCCACTTT
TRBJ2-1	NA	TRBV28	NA	CASIGTVNEQFF	TGTGCCAGCATAGGGACGGTCAATGAGCAGTTCTTC
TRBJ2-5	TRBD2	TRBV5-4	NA	CASSSAGGEKTQYF	TGTGCCAGCAGCAGCGCGGGGGGGGAAAAGACCCAGTACTTC
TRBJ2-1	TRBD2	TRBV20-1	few	CSARGGLAGEFNEQFF	TGCAGTGCTAGGGGAGGACTAGCGGGGGAATTTAATGAGCAGTTCTTC
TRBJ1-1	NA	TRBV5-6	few	CASSLASTGVAFF	TGTGCCAGCAGCTTGGCGTCGACGGGAGTGGCTTTCTTT
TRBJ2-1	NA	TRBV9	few	CASSARQLYNEQFF	TGTGCCAGCAGCGCCAGACAGCTTTACAATGAGCAGTTCTTC
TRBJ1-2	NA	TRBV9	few	CASSPTAPAIYGYTF	TGTGCCAGCAGCCCGACCGCCCCGGCAATCTACGGCTACACCTTC
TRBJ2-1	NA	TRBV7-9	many	CASSAPGSSYNEQFF	TGTGCCAGCAGCGCCCCAGGGAGCTCCTACAATGAGCAGTTCTTC
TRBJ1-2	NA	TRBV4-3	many	CASSQDQKTVTGYTF	TGCGCCAGCAGCCAAGATCAGAAGACAGTCACTGGCTACACCTTC
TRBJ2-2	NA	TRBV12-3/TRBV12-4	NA	CASTLNRELFF	TGTGCCAGCACCCTCAATCGGGAGCTGTTTTTT
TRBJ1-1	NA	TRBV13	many	CASSLGFMSEAFF	TGTGCCAGCAGCTTAGGCTTTATGTCTGAAGCTTTCTTT
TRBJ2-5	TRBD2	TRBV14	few	CASSPWTSGGGETQYF	TGTGCCAGCAGCCCTTGGACTAGCGGGGGTGGGGAGACCCAGTACTTC
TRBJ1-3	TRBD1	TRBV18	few	CASSPPNRGQGAGGNTIYF	TGTGCCAGCTCACCACCGAACCGTGGACAGGGGGCTGGTGGAAACACCATATATTTT
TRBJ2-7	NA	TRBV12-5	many	CASGQSQGYEQYF	TGTGCTAGTGGTCAGAGTCAGGGCTACGAGCAGTACTTC
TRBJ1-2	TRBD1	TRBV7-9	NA	CASSVYRQGGGRDGYTF	TGTGCCAGCAGCGTATACCGACAGGGAGGTGGTAGAGATGGCTACACCTTC
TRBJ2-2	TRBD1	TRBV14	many	CASSQGTGTGGFGELFF	TGTGCCAGCAGCCAAGGCACCGGGACAGGGGGCTTCGGGGAGCTGTTTTTT
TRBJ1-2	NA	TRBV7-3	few	CASSSTHRGSNYGYTF	TGTGCCAGCAGCTCAACCCACCGGGGGAGTAACTATGGCTACACCTTC
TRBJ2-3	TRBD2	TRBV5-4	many	CASSPGGAPTDTQYF	TGTGCCAGCAGCCCCGGGGGGGCTCCCACAGATACGCAGTATTTT
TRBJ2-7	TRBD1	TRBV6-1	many	CASRGGLGSYEQYF	TGTGCCAGCAGAGGGGGCTTGGGGTCCTACGAGCAGTACTTC
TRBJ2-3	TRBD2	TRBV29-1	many	CSVASGGLDTQYF	TGCAGCGTTGCTAGCGGGGGGTTGGATACGCAGTATTTT
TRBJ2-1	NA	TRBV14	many	CASSPLGNEQFF	TGTGCCAGCAGCCCGCTAGGCAATGAGCAGTTCTTC
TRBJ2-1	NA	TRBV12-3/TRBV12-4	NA	CASSLKEDGEQFF	TGTGCCAGCAGTTTGAAGGAGGACGGTGAGCAGTTCTTC
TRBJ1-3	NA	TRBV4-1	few	CASSPVGRATGTIYF	TGCGCCAGCAGCCCCGTGGGCCGAGCTACAGGCACCATATATTTT
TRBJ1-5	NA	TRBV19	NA	CASGDVRRTEVSNQPQHF	TGTGCCAGCGGGGACGTTCGGAGGACGGAGGTTAGCAATCAGCCCCAGCATTTT
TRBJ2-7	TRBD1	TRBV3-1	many	CASSRAQGAYEQYF	TGTGCCAGCAGCCGAGCACAGGGGGCTTACGAGCAGTACTTC
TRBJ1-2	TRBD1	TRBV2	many	CASRGQGRYGYTF	TGTGCCAGCAGGGGACAGGGGCGGTATGGCTACACCTTC
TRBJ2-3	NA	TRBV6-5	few	CASSKQVPTDTQYF	TGTGCCAGCAGCAAACAGGTTCCCACAGATACGCAGTATTTT
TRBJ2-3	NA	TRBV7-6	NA	CAAGGSGADTQYF	TGTGCCGCCGGGGGCTCAGGGGCAGATACGCAGTATTTT